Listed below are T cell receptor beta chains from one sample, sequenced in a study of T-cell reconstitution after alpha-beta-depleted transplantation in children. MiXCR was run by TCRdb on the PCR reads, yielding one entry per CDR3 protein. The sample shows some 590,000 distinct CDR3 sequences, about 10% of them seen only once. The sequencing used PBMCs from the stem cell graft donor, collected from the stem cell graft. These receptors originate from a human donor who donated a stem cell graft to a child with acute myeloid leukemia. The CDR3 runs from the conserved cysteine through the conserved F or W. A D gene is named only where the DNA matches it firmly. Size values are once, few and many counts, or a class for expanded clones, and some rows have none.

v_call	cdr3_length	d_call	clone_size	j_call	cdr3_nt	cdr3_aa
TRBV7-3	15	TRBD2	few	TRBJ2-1	TGTGCCAGCAGCTTACTAGCGGGAGGGCCCACTGAGCAGTTCTTC	CASSLLAGGPTEQFF
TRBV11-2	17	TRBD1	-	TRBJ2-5	TGTGCCAGCAGCTTCAGGTCGGGACAGGGGTCCGGGGAGACCCAGTACTTC	CASSFRSGQGSGETQYF
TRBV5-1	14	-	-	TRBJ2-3	TGCGCCAGCAGCTTGGCCCCGGGGTCAGATACGCAGTATTTT	CASSLAPGSDTQYF
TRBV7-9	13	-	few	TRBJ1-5	TGTGCCAGCACCTTGTCAGGGGAGCAGCCCCAGCATTTT	CASTLSGEQPQHF
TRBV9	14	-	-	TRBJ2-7	TGTGCCAGCAGCGTAGAAGAGGGAACCTACGAGCAGTACTTC	CASSVEEGTYEQYF
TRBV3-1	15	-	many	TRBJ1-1	TGTGCCAGCAGCCCTAGTGGGACACTGAACACTGAAGCTTTCTTT	CASSPSGTLNTEAFF
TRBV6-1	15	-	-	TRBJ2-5	TGTGCCAGTATCGTTCACGCAGGGAGCGAAGAGACCCAGTACTTC	CASIVHAGSEETQYF
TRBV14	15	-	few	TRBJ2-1	TGTGCCAGCAGCCAAGTTACTCTTTCCTACAATGAGCAGTTCTTC	CASSQVTLSYNEQFF
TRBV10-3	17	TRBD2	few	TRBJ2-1	TGTGCCATCAGTGAGCCGGGACTAGCGGGAGGGCCGCGGGAGCAGTTCTTC	CAISEPGLAGGPREQFF
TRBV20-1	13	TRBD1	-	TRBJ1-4	TGCAGTGCTCGAAAGACAGGGGGGGAAAAACTGTTTTTT	CSARKTGGEKLFF
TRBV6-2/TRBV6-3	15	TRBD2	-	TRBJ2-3	TGTGCCAGCAGGAAGATAGCGGGAGACACAGATACGCAGTATTTT	CASRKIAGDTDTQYF
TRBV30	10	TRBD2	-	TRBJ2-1	TGTGCCTGGAGGACTAGCTTGGAGTTCTTC	CAWRTSLEFF
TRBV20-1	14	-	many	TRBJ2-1	TGCAGTGCTAGTAATGGGGGTTGGTACAATGAGCAGTTCTTC	CSASNGGWYNEQFF
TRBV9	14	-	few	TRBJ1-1	TGTGCCAGCAGCGTAGGACAATTGAACACTGAAGCTTTCTTT	CASSVGQLNTEAFF
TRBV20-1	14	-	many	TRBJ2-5	TGCAGTGCTAGGCCGCAGGGGCGCGGGGAGACCCAGTACTTC	CSARPQGRGETQYF
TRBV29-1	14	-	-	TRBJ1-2	TGCAGCGTTGAACTTACGCAACCTAACTATGGCTACACCTTC	CSVELTQPNYGYTF
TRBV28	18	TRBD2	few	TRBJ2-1	TGTGCCAGCGTCCCGGGACTAGCGGGAGATGGGCGCTACAATGAGCAGTTCTTC	CASVPGLAGDGRYNEQFF
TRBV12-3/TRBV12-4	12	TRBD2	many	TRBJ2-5	TGTGCCACCGGGACTAGACGAGAGACCCAGTACTTC	CATGTRRETQYF
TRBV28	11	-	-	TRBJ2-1	TGTGCCAGCATTATGAGGGTGCGGCAGTTCTTC	CASIMRVRQFF
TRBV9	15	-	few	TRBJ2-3	TGTGCCAGCAGCGGTTACATGAGCCTCACAGATACGCAGTATTTT	CASSGYMSLTDTQYF
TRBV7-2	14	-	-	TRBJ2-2	TGTGCCAGCTCCAGGAAGCAGCGCACCGGGGAGCTGTTTTTT	CASSRKQRTGELFF
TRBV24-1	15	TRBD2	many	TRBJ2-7	TGTGCCACCAGTGATCAGACTAGCGGGAGAGGCGAGCAGTACTTC	CATSDQTSGRGEQYF
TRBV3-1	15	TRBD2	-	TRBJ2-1	TGTGCCAGCAGCCCCTGGGGGAGGGAGGCCAATGAGCAGTTCTTC	CASSPWGREANEQFF
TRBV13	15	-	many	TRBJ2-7	TGTGCCAGCAGCTTAGGGTTGGCAGGGAACTACGAGCAGTACTTC	CASSLGLAGNYEQYF
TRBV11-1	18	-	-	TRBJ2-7	TGTGCCAGCAGCCTAGGACAGGGGCTAGCGGGAGTCGGGAACGAGCAGTACTTC	CASSLGQGLAGVGNEQYF
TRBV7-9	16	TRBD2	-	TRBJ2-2	TGTGCCAGCAGCCAGAGCAGGACTAGCGGGGCCGGGGAGCTGTTTTTT	CASSQSRTSGAGELFF
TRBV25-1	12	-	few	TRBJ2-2	TGTGCCAGCAGACGCCCCACCGGGGAGCTGTTTTTT	CASRRPTGELFF
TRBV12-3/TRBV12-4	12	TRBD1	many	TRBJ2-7	TGTGCCAGCAGGGGACAGGCCTACGAGCAGTACTTC	CASRGQAYEQYF
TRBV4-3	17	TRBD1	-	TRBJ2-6	TGCGCCAGCAGCCAAGGGGACAGCCAACCTGGGGCCAACGTCCTGACTTTC	CASSQGDSQPGANVLTF
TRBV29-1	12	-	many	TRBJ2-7	TGCAGCGTTTGGCTCGGGGCAGGAGTGCAGTACTTC	CSVWLGAGVQYF
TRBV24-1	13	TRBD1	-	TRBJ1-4	TGTGCCACCAGTGACCGGACAGGGAGGAAACTGTTTTTT	CATSDRTGRKLFF
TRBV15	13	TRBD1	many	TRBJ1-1	TGTGCCACCAGCACACGACAGGGATTGATCGCTTTCTTT	CATSTRQGLIAFF
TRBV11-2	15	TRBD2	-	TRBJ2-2	TGTGCCAGCAGCTCTGCAGGACTAGCTTCGGGGGAGCTGTTTTTT	CASSSAGLASGELFF
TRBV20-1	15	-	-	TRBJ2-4	TGCAGTGCTCAGAGGGAAATGATAGACAAAAACATTCAGTACTTC	CSAQREMIDKNIQYF
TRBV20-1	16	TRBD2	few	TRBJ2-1	TGCAGTGGGGAGAGGATAGCGGGAGGATCCTACAATGAGCAGTTCTTC	CSGERIAGGSYNEQFF